The text below deals with one T cell receptor beta chain. The CDR3 is 13 residues long. Germline CDR1 reads KGHDR; CDR2 reads SFDVKD. The V gene lost 5 bases and the J gene lost 7 bases, with 10 bases spanning the gap. The data stem from a study of blood T cell repertoires in COVID-19. Method: immunoSEQ multiplex PCR; TCRdb's copy keeps in-frame clones and lacks some. This table has more than 200,000 clones, roughly 80% appearing once. Sequenced: peripheral blood. The receptor comes from a woman in her thirties or forties with active or convalescent COVID-19. V usage is TRBV24-1 and J usage is TRBJ1-4, with D unclear. The CDR3 region is CATSAPPGEKLFF. CDR3 nucleotides: TGTGCCACCAGTGCCCCCCCGGGTGAAAAACTGTTTTTT.